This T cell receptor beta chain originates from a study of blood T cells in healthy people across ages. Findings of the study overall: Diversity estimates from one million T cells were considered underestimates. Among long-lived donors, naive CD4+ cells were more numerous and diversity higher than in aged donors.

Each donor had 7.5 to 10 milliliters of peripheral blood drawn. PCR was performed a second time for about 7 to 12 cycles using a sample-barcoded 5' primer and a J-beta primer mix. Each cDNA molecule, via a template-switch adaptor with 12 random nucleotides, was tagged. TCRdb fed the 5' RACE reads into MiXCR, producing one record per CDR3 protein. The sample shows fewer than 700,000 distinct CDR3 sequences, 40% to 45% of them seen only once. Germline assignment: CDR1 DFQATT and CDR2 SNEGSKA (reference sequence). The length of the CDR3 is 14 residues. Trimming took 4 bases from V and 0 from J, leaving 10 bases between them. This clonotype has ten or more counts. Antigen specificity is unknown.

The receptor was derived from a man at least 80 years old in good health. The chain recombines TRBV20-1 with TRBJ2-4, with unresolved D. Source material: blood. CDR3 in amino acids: CSAIKDPAKNIQYF. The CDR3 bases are TGCAGTGCTATTAAGGACCCAGCCAAAAACATTCAGTACTTC.